Sequencing of this T cell receptor (beta chain) was carried out in a study of T cell changes during pregnancy in multiple sclerosis. Profiling relied on immunoSEQ multiplex PCR, and the TCRdb table lists in-frame clones only, not all of them. The sample comprises approximately 57,000 clones, 92% of which are singletons, and 0.15% to 0.2% rests with the top ten. The V gene end was trimmed by 4 bases and the J gene end by 2 bases; junction bases not matched to a gene: 14. Germline-derived CDR1 and CDR2 are SGHVS and FNYEAQ. There are 20 residues in the CDR3. The chain has TRBV7-6 and TRBJ2-1; TRBD2 matches 13 bases. This clonotype was obtained from a female donor with multiple sclerosis, enrolled in a pregnancy study. Specimen: CD4+ T cells from peripheral blood mononuclear cells, collected in the second trimester of pregnancy. The CDR3 DNA is TGTGCCAGCAGCTCGTTTAAGAGGACTAGCGGGAGTCTCCCCTACAATGAGCAGTTCTTC. Translation: CASSSFKRTSGSLPYNEQFF.